This TCR beta chain was recorded in a study of blood T cells in healthy people across ages. This clonotype was detected only a few times. Its antigen is undetermined. The study's findings and limits: Naive CD4+ cell counts and diversity both ran higher in long-lived than in aged donors.

Germline-derived CDR1 and CDR2 are SGHTA and FQGNSA. The CDR3 sequence is 12 residues long. Alongside a J-beta primer mix, a sample-barcoded 5' primer served in a second PCR lasting roughly 6 to 11 cycles. TCRdb called the 5' RACE reads again in MiXCR, with one record for every CDR3 protein. Of 800,000 to 1,300,000 distinct CDR3 sequences in the sample, roughly 24% were seen once. These data also formed part of another study, on T cells of mothers and their children. Turning to that study: A few healthy Caucasian mothers served as donors, and their six children did as well. All RNA that had been extracted was used for cDNA synthesis at approximately 1.5 ug per 15 ul.

This chain links TRBV7-2 with TRBJ2-5; D uncertain. Judging by the DNA end, TRBJ2-1 fits better; the J call may be wrong. The sequencing input was blood. This clonotype was sampled from a girl aged 2 to 10 in good health. CDR3 DNA: TGTGCCAGCAGCTACCGGCGCAATGAGCAGTTCTTC. Protein sequence: CASSYRRNEQFF.